This T cell receptor beta chain comes out of a study of monozygotic twins with inflammatory bowel disease. In regard to this clonotype: Its antigen remains unknown.

Study-wide points: Immunosuppressive treatment differences may have increased patient repertoire variability. Distinction of different T cell subtypes was not possible.

UMIs incorporating a 6-nucleotide sample barcode were appended by means of template switching. TCRdb reprocessed the 5' RACE reads and keeps a single row for each CDR3 protein, giving no DNA. The sample table includes about 210,000 distinct CDR3 sequences. This CDR3 is built from 13 residues. CDR1 and CDR2 (germline): SGDLS, YYNGEE. The sequencing input was blood. The J gene is TRBJ1-5, the V gene TRBV9; the D call from TCRdb, TRBD1, cannot be confirmed without DNA. The origin of this receptor is a human donor with ulcerative colitis or Crohn's disease, or a healthy co-twin of an affected twin (not recorded which). CDR3 residues: CASSVTGMEPQHF.